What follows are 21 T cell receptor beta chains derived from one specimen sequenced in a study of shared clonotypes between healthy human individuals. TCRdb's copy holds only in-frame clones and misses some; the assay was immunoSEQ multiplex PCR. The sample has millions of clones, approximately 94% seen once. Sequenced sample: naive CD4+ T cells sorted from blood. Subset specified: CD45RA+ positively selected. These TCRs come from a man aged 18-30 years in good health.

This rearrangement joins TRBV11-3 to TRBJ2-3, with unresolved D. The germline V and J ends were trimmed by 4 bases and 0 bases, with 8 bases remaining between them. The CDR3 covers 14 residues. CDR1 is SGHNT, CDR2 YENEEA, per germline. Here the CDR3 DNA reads TGTGCCAGCAGCTCTCCCAGTAGCACAGATACGCAGTATTTT. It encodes CASSSPSSTDTQYF.

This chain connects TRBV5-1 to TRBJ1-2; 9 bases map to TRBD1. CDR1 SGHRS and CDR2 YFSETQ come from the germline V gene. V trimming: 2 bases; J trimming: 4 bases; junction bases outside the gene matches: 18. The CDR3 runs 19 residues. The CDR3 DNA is TGCGCCAGCAGCTTCGAACCCCGGGACAGGGTCTGGGAAGGCTATGGCTACACCTTC. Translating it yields CASSFEPRDRVWEGYGYTF. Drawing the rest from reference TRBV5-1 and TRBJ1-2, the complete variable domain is KAGVTQTPRYLIKTRGQQVTLSCSPISGHRSVSWYQQTPGQGLQFLFEYFSETQRNKGNFPGRFSGRQFSNSRSEMNVSTLELGDSALYLCASSFEPRDRVWEGYGYTFGSGTRLTVV.

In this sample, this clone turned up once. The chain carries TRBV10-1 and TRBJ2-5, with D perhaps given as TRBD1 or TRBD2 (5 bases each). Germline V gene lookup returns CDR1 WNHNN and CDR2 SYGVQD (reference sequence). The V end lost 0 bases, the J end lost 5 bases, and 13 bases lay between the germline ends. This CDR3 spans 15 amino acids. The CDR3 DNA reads TGCGCCAGCAGTGAGTCCATCGGGACCCTTGAGACCCAGTACTTC. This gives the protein CASSESIGTLETQYF.

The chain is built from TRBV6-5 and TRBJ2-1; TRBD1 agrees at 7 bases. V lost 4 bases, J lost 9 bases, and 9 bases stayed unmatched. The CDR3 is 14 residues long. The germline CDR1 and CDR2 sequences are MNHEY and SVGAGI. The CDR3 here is CASSSRQGNSEQFF. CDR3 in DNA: TGTGCCAGCAGTTCCCGACAGGGTAACAGTGAGCAGTTCTTC.

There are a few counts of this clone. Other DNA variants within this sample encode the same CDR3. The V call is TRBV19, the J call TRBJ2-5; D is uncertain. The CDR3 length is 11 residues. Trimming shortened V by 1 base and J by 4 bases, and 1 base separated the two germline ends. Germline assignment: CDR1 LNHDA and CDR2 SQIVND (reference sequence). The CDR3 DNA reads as TGTGCCAGTAGTATAGCAGAGACCCAGTACTTC. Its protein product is CASSIAETQYF.

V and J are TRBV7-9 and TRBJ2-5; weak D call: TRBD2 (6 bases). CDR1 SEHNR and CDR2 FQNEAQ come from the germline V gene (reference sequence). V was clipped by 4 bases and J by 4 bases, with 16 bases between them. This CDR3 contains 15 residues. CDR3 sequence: CASSSGLAGGETQYF. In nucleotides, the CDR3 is TGTGCCAGCAGCTCGGGACTCGCTGGAGGAGAGACCCAGTACTTC.

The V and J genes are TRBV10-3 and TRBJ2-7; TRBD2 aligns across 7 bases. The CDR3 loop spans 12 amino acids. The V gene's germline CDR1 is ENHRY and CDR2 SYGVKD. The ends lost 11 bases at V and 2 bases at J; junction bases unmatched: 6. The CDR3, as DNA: TGTGCCGCGGGGGACTTTCCCTACGAGCAGTACTTC. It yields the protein CAAGDFPYEQYF.

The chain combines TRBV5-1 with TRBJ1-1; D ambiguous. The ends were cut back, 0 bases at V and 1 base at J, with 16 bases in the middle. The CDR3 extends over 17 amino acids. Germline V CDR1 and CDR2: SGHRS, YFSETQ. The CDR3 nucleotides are TGCGCCAGCAGCTTGGGAATGGACCCGCTCCCGAACACTGAAGCTTTCTTT. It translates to CASSLGMDPLPNTEAFF.

CDR3 DNA sequence: TGTGCCAGCAGACGAGACAGGGAAGCTAATGAAAAACTGTTTTTT. It specifies CASRRDREANEKLFF. The gene calls are TRBV2 and TRBJ1-4, with 7 positions matching TRBD1. The germline CDR1 and CDR2 sequences are SNHLY and FYNNEI. V shed 6 bases and J 3 bases; nucleotides not matched to a gene: 7. The CDR3 contains 15 residues.

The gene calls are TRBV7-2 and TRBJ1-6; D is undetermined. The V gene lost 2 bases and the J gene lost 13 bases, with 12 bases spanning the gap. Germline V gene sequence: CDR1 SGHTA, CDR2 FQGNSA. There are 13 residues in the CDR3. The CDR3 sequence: CASSLKDQHPLHF. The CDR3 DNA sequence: TGTGCCAGCAGCTTAAAGGACCAGCACCCCCTCCACTTT.

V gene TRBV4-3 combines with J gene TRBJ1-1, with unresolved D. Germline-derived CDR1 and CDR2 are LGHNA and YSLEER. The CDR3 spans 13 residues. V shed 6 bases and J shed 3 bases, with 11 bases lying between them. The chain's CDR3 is CASSLLVDTEAFF. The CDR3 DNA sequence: TGCGCCAGCAGTCTCCTCGTGGACACTGAAGCTTTCTTT.

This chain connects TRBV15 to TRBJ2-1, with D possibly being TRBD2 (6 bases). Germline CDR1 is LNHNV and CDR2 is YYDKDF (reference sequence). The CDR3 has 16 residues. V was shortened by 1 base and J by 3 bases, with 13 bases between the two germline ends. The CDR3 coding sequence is TGTGCCACCAGCAGAGCTTTCGGGAGCTACTACAATGAGCAGTTCTTC. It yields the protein CATSRAFGSYYNEQFF.

The DNA for the CDR3 is TGTGCCAGCAGCTTGTTGGGCCAGCGACGCTTGAACACTGAAGCTTTCTTT. It is translated as CASSLLGQRRLNTEAFF. The V call is TRBV5-4, the J call TRBJ1-1; D unclear. Trimming removed 1 base at V and 0 bases at J, with 16 bases between. Germline lookup yields CDR1 SGHNT and CDR2 YYREEE (reference sequence). The CDR3 covers 17 residues.

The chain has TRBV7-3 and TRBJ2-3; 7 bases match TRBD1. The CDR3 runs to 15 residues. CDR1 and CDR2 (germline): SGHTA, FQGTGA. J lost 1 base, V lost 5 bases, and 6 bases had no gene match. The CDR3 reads CASSLTGVGTDTQYF. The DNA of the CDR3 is TGTGCCAGCAGCCTTACAGGGGTTGGCACAGATACGCAGTATTTT. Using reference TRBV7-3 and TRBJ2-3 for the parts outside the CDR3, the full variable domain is GAGVSQTPSNKVTEKGKYVELRCDPISGHTALYWYRQSLGQGPEFLIYFQGTGAADDSGLPNDRFFAVRPEGSVSTLKIQRTERGDSAVYLCASSLTGVGTDTQYFGPGTRLTVL.

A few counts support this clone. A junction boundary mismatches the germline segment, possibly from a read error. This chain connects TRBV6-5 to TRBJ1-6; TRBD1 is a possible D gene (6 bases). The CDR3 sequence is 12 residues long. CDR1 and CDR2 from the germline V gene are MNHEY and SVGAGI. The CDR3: CASSRPEGHLIF. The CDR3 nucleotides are TGTGCCAGCAGTCGCCCAGAGGGACACCTTATCTTT.

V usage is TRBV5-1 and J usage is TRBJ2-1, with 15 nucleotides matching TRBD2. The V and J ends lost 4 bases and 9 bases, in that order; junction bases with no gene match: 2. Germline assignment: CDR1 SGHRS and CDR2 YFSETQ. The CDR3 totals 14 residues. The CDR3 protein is CASSKGLAGGEQFF. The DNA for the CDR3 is TGCGCCAGCAGCAAGGGACTAGCGGGGGGTGAGCAGTTCTTC.

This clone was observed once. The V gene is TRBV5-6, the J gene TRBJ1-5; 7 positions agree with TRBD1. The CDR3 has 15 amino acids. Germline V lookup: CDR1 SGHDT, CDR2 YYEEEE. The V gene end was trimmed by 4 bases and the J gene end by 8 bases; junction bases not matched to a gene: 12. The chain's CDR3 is CASSKIDREGEPQHF. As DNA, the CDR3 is TGTGCCAGCAGCAAAATCGACAGGGAGGGTGAGCCCCAGCATTTT.

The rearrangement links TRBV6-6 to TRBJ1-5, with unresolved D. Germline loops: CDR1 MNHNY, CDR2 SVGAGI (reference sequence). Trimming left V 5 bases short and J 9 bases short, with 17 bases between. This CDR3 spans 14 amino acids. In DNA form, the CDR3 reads TGTGCCAGCAGTACAGTCCAAAGCTATCTGCCCCAGCATTTT. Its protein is CASSTVQSYLPQHF.

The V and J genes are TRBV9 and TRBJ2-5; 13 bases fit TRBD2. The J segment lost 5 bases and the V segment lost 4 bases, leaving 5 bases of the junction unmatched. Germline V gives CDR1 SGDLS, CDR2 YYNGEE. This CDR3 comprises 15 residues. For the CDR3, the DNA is TGTGCCAGCAGCCAAGGACTAGCGGGAGTCGAGACCCAGTACTTC. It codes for CASSQGLAGVETQYF.

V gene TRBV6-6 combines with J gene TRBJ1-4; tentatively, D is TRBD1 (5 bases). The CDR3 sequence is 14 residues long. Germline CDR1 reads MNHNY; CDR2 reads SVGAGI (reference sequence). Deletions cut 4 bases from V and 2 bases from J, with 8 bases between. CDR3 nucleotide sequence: TGTGCCAGCAGTTCTTGGGGGACTAATGAAAAACTGTTTTTT. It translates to CASSSWGTNEKLFF.

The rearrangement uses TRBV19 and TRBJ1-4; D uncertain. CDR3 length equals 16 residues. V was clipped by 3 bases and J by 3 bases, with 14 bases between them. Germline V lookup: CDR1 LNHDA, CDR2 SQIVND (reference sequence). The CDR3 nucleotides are TGTGCCAGTAGTATTGGCGGCAGTTCCCCTAATGAAAAACTGTTTTTT. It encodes CASSIGGSSPNEKLFF.